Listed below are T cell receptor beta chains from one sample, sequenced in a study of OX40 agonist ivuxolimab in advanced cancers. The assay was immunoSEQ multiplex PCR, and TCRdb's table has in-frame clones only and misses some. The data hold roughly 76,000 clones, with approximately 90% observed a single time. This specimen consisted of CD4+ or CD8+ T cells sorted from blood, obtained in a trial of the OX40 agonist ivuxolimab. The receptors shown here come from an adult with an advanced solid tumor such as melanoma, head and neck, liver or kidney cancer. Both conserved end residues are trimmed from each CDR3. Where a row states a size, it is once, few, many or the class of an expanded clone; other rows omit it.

cdr3_aa: ASSRGGGTDTQY
clone_size: .
v_call: TRBV7-3
j_call: TRBJ2-3

cdr3_aa: ASSQEGTGRSGANVLT
clone_size: .
v_call: TRBV4-3
j_call: TRBJ2-6

cdr3_aa: ASGSYEQY
clone_size: .
v_call: TRBV6-1
j_call: TRBJ2-7

cdr3_aa: ASSLGQGELNTIY
clone_size: .
v_call: TRBV5-1
j_call: TRBJ1-3

cdr3_aa: ASSVGGRLGTEAF
clone_size: .
v_call: TRBV9
j_call: TRBJ1-1

cdr3_aa: ASSLIEDRSQETQY
clone_size: .
v_call: TRBV7-9
j_call: TRBJ2-5

cdr3_aa: ASSVEKRGSTDTQY
clone_size: .
v_call: TRBV9
j_call: TRBJ2-3

cdr3_aa: ASSFGHRSTDTQY
clone_size: .
v_call: TRBV27
j_call: TRBJ2-3

cdr3_aa: ASSAGTGSGNEQY
clone_size: .
v_call: TRBV5-1
j_call: TRBJ2-7

cdr3_aa: ASSLASSGNTIY
clone_size: once
v_call: TRBV5-4
j_call: TRBJ1-3

cdr3_aa: ASSQDPTMNTEAF
clone_size: .
v_call: TRBV4-3
j_call: TRBJ1-1

cdr3_aa: ASSSSSTSLKGYT
clone_size: once
v_call: TRBV7-8
j_call: TRBJ1-2

cdr3_aa: ASSYGGGAYEQY
clone_size: .
v_call: TRBV6-5
j_call: TRBJ2-7